The sequence of this TCR beta chain was determined in a study of response to subunit inactivated influenza vaccine. Study-level results: The authors suggested that every seasonal influenza vaccination recruits few new T cells.

From the RT-PCR reads, TCRdb called clonotypes with MiXCR, one entry per CDR3 protein. The data contain roughly 780,000 distinct CDR3 sequences, roughly 20% of them seen just once; the ten biggest clones take up around 9.9%. CDR3 size: 16 residues. Deletions cut 6 bases from V and 0 bases from J, with 18 bases between. Germline V gives CDR1 DFQATT, CDR2 SNEGSKA (reference sequence). Details on this clonotype: Its antigen is undetermined.

Sequences were derived from PBMCs from blood, sampled 5 days after vaccination. J is TRBJ2-1 and V is TRBV20-1; a weak D match, TRBD1 (5 bases). The sequence derives from a man in his fifties or sixties who received an inactivated influenza vaccine. The CDR3 DNA sequence: TGCAGTGCCGGCCCCGGACAAAAAATCTCCTACAATGAGCAGTTCTTC. Protein sequence: CSAGPGQKISYNEQFF.